Following are 23 T cell receptor beta chains from one sample sequenced in a study of early T cells in non-severe SARS-CoV-2 infection. Using its own MiXCR run on the 5' RACE reads, TCRdb lists one record per CDR3 protein. Among tens of thousands of distinct CDR3 sequences listed, 5.3% were seen once. The source material was whole blood. The origin of the receptors is an adult who was a healthcare worker with PCR-confirmed SARS-CoV-2 infection or an uninfected control (not recorded which).

In its sample, this clonotype was seen many times. The V gene is TRBV5-1, the J gene TRBJ2-1, with no clear D. The ends were cut back, 5 bases at V and 2 bases at J, with 11 bases in the middle. CDR3 size: 14 residues. The germline V gene has CDR1 SGHRS and CDR2 YFSETQ. The CDR3 region has the DNA TGCGCCAGCAGATTAGGCCTTCCCTACAATGAGCAGTTCTTC. It yields the protein CASRLGLPYNEQFF. Looking up the rest from reference TRBV5-1 and TRBJ2-1 gives the full variable domain: KAGVTQTPRYLIKTRGQQVTLSCSPISGHRSVSWYQQTPGQGLQFLFEYFSETQRNKGNFPGRFSGRQFSNSRSEMNVSTLELGDSALYLCASRLGLPYNEQFFGPGTRLTVL.

This clonotype occurred many times. CDR3 bases: TGCGCCAGCAGTGATGGAGGACTAGCGGGGGGGACCAGCACAGATACGCAGTATTTT. The encoded protein is CASSDGGLAGGTSTDTQYF. The V gene is TRBV10-2, the J gene TRBJ2-3; 15 nucleotides align to TRBD2. The CDR3 is 19 amino acids. CDR1 is WSHSY and CDR2 is SAAADI in the germline V gene. Trimming at V came to 3 bases and at J to 0 bases, leaving 7 bases not matched to a gene.

This clonotype appeared many times. The J gene is TRBJ2-1, the V gene TRBV6-2 or TRBV6-3; D possibly corresponds to TRBD1 (6 bases). CDR1 MNHEY and CDR2 SVGEGT come from the germline V gene. The CDR3 extends over 15 amino acids. V lost 4 bases to trimming and J lost 8 bases, with 18 bases between them. CDR3 nucleotides: TGTGCCAGCAGTTCCGTGGCAGGGGCGCGGTATGAGCAGTTCTTC. It translates to CASSSVAGARYEQFF.

This clonotype has at least ten counts. This chain uses TRBV30 with TRBJ2-5; tentative D call: TRBD2 (6 bases). Germline V gives CDR1 GTSNPN, CDR2 SVGIG (reference sequence). The CDR3 is 15 residues long. V lost 0 bases and J lost 5, with 16 bases in between. The CDR3 reads CAWSVNGGMRETQYF. For the CDR3, the DNA is TGTGCCTGGAGTGTCAATGGGGGGATGCGGGAGACCCAGTACTTC.

This clonotype appeared many times. The genes are TRBV7-6 and TRBJ2-1; D tentatively reads TRBD1 or TRBD2 (5 bases each). Germline V CDR1 and CDR2: SGHVS, FNYEAQ. This CDR3 has 15 residues. V was clipped by 6 bases and J by 0 bases, with 12 bases between them. CDR3 loop: CASSSGTASYNEQFF. The CDR3 nucleotides read TGTGCCAGCAGTTCCGGGACGGCCTCCTACAATGAGCAGTTCTTC.

In this sample, this clonotype turned up many times. CDR3 sequence reads: CSGGGVNRDTQYF. The CDR3 DNA follows: TGCAGTGGTGGGGGAGTGAACCGAGATACGCAGTATTTT. The gene calls are TRBV20-1 and TRBJ2-3, with D perhaps assigned TRBD1 or TRBD2 (5 bases each). The germline CDR1 and CDR2 sequences are DFQATT and SNEGSKA (reference sequence). The V end lost 7 bases, the J end lost 5 bases, and 16 bases lay between the germline ends. The CDR3 loop spans 13 amino acids.

This clonotype has just a few counts. The V gene is TRBV7-6, the J gene TRBJ2-3, with TRBD2 matching 8 bases. The CDR3 length is 15 residues. Germline trimming cut 3 bases from V and 4 bases from J; bases unmatched to any gene: 6. The germline V gene encodes CDR1 SGHVS and CDR2 FNYEAQ. CDR3 region: CASSLDGGASDTQYF. Here the CDR3 DNA reads TGTGCCAGCAGCTTGGACGGGGGGGCCTCAGATACGCAGTATTTT.

The chain combines TRBV19 with TRBJ2-2, with 8 bases lining up with TRBD1. Losses at the gene ends were 9 bases for V and 2 bases for J; bases not matched to a gene: 14. Germline V lookup: CDR1 LNHDA, CDR2 SQIVND (reference sequence). The CDR3 extends over 17 amino acids. CDR3 loop: CARSGRTGQTNTGELFF. The CDR3 nucleotides read TGTGCCAGATCAGGTCGGACAGGGCAAACCAACACCGGGGAGCTGTTTTTT. The variable domain in full, with the rest retrieved from reference TRBV19 and TRBJ2-2, is DGGITQSPKYLFRKEGQNVTLSCEQNLNHDAMYWYRQDPGQGLRLIYYSQIVNDFQKGDIAEGYSVSREKKESFPLTVTSAQKNPTAFYLCARSGRTGQTNTGELFFGEGSRLTVL.

This clonotype was counted ten times or more. The rearrangement links TRBV20-1 to TRBJ2-1; D may be TRBD1 or TRBD2 (5 bases each). This CDR3 spans 10 amino acids. The V end lost 5 bases, the J end lost 6 bases, and 5 bases lay between the germline ends. Germline V gives CDR1 DFQATT, CDR2 SNEGSKA (reference sequence). The CDR3 loop is CSAGTNEQFF. The CDR3 DNA reads TGCAGTGCTGGGACCAATGAGCAGTTCTTC.

This clonotype was found many times. The chain uses TRBV12-3 or TRBV12-4 and TRBJ1-5; TRBD1 is a possible D gene (6 bases). The CDR3 has 14 residues. Trimming shortened V by 4 bases and J by 4 bases, and 11 bases separated the two germline ends. Written as DNA, the CDR3 is TGTGCCAGCAGTTATATCGGACAGAATCAGCCCCAGCATTTT. It translates to CASSYIGQNQPQHF.

This clonotype was found a few times. This sequence joins TRBV9 and TRBJ2-3; D is possibly TRBD2 (6 bases). The V gene's germline CDR1 is SGDLS and CDR2 YYNGEE. The CDR3 sequence is 16 residues long. V was pared by 2 bases and J by 0 bases, with 13 bases between. For the CDR3, the DNA is TGTGCCAGCAGCGTCACCCTAGCGCAAAGCACAGATACGCAGTATTTT. Translation: CASSVTLAQSTDTQYF.

The V gene is TRBV6-6, the J gene TRBJ1-1; D unclear. CDR1 and CDR2 (germline): MNHNY, SVGAGI (reference sequence). The CDR3 is made up of 11 amino acids. Between the trimmed V and J ends, which lost 2 bases and 11 bases, there was a span of 9 bases. The CDR3 sequence is CASSYPEAAFF. As DNA, the CDR3 is TGTGCCAGCAGTTACCCCGAAGCGGCTTTCTTT.

This clonotype was seen many times. The chain joins TRBV7-6 to TRBJ2-7; TRBD2 matches at 12 bases. The germline gives CDR1 SGHVS, CDR2 FNYEAQ. CDR3 length: 16 amino acids. Losses at the gene ends were 4 bases for V and 1 base for J; bases not matched to a gene: 5. For the CDR3, the DNA is TGTGCCAGCAGCTCCTGGACTAGCGGGATTTCCTACGAGCAGTACTTC. Its translation is CASSSWTSGISYEQYF. The whole variable domain, remainder taken from reference TRBV7-6 and TRBJ2-7, is GAGVSQSPRYKVTKRGQDVALRCDPISGHVSLYWYRQALGQGPEFLTYFNYEAQQDKSGLPNDRFSAERPEGSISTLTIQRTEQRDSAMYRCASSSWTSGISYEQYFGPGTRLTVT.

This clonotype has ten or more counts. The chain uses TRBV27 and TRBJ2-3, with D possibly being TRBD1 (6 bases). The CDR3 contains 14 residues. Trimming stripped 7 bases from V and 1 base from J, with 12 bases between. Germline V CDR1 and CDR2: MNHEY, SMNVEV (reference sequence). The CDR3 sequence is CASKGPGGTDTQYF. CDR3 DNA: TGTGCCAGCAAAGGGCCAGGGGGCACAGATACGCAGTATTTT.

This clonotype was seen a handful of times. V and J are TRBV9 and TRBJ2-1; TRBD1 matches at 7 bases. Germline CDR1 SGDLS, CDR2 YYNGEE. The CDR3 has 23 amino acids. Trimming cost V 4 bases and J 0 bases; bases outside gene matches: 28. CDR3 sequence: CASSPSLEGGQTYRWGSYNEQFF. The CDR3 DNA reads TGTGCCAGCAGCCCCTCCTTGGAAGGGGGACAGACCTACCGGTGGGGCTCCTACAATGAGCAGTTCTTC.

As to this clonotype: This may stem from a read error, because a much larger clone lies one nucleotide away. The chain combines TRBV29-1 with TRBJ1-2, with D uncertain. The CDR3 sequence is 11 residues long. CDR1 SQVTM and CDR2 ANQGSEA come from the germline V gene. CDR3 sequence: CSVELAGGYNF. CDR3 coding DNA: TGCAGCGTTGAATTAGCGGGAGGCTACAACTTC.

This clonotype was counted a few times. V is TRBV20-1 and J is TRBJ2-5; D ambiguous. Germline-derived CDR1 and CDR2 are DFQATT and SNEGSKA (reference sequence). The CDR3 has 10 amino acids. V lost 3 bases and J 3 bases, leaving 2 bases between the germline ends. CDR3 sequence: CSASKETQYF. For the CDR3, the DNA is TGCAGTGCTAGCAAAGAGACCCAGTACTTC.

This clonotype was seen repeatedly, ten times or more. The genes are TRBV29-1 and TRBJ1-2, with 12 bases lining up with TRBD1. The germline V gene encodes CDR1 SQVTM and CDR2 ANQGSEA. J gave up 13 bases and V 4 bases, and 13 bases lay outside the gene matches. The CDR3 is made up of 14 amino acids. The DNA of the CDR3 is TGCAGCGTTGTTGGGACAGGGGGCTCAGTGGTAGGCACCTTC. Its protein product is CSVVGTGGSVVGTF.

This clonotype was observed many times. This chain joins TRBV10-2 and TRBJ1-1; D not resolved. In germline, CDR1 is WSHSY, CDR2 SAAADI. The CDR3 consists of 13 residues. Trimming shortened V by 3 bases and J by 0 bases, and 5 bases separated the two germline ends. CDR3 nucleotide sequence: TGCGCCAGCAGTGAAATTCTGAACACTGAAGCTTTCTTT. Translating gives CASSEILNTEAFF.

This clonotype was seen repeatedly, ten times or more. The chain employs TRBV29-1 and TRBJ2-1, with 10 positions matching TRBD2. CDR3 size: 19 residues. From germline, CDR1 is SQVTM and CDR2 ANQGSEA. V lost 7 bases and J lost 0; bases outside the gene matches: 18. The CDR3 spells CSGLGKRGGLTSSYNEQFF. The CDR3 DNA reads as TGCAGCGGCCTAGGGAAGCGGGGGGGCCTAACTTCCTCCTACAATGAGCAGTTCTTC.

This clonotype was detected ten times or more. This chain links TRBV5-1 with TRBJ2-7; 8 nucleotides match TRBD1. The germline CDR1 and CDR2 sequences are SGHRS and YFSETQ. V was clipped by 4 bases and J by 3 bases; unmatched bases: 9. This CDR3 region has 15 residues. CDR3 DNA: TGCGCCAGCAGCCCGAAGACAGGGGACGGCTACGAGCAGTACTTC. Translated: CASSPKTGDGYEQYF.

Only a few counts were recorded for this clonotype. The chain employs TRBV9 and TRBJ2-4; TRBD1 matches at 8 bases. Germline V gene sequence: CDR1 SGDLS, CDR2 YYNGEE. With 3 bases clipped from V and 5 bases from J, the junction kept 4 bases outside the gene matches. CDR3 length: 14 residues. CDR3 DNA: TGTGCCAGCAGCGGACGACAGGGGCAAAACATTCAGTACTTC. It yields the protein CASSGRQGQNIQYF.

A few counts support this clonotype. The V call is TRBV20-1, the J call TRBJ2-3, with a tentative D call TRBD2 (5 bases). The CDR3 covers 15 residues. Germline V CDR1 and CDR2: DFQATT, SNEGSKA (reference sequence). V shed 0 bases and J shed 0 bases, with 10 bases lying between them. The CDR3 sequence is CSARDEGGSTDTQYF. Here the CDR3 DNA reads TGCAGTGCTAGAGATGAGGGCGGGAGCACAGATACGCAGTATTTT.